This record looks at one T cell receptor beta chain sequence and its context. The target antigen is unknown. The authors extracted at least 6 micrograms of total RNA per sample. Combining a sample-barcoded 5' primer with a J-beta primer mix, a second PCR ran for about 6 to 12 cycles. TCRdb reprocessed the 5' RACE reads with MiXCR, giving one entry per CDR3 protein. The table has some 1.8 million distinct CDR3 sequences, 30% to 40% seen once. This specimen comes from a study of blood T cells in healthy people across ages. Overall study findings and caveats: Whereas aged donors had fewer naive CD4+ cells, long-lived donors had more of them and higher diversity.

The CDR3 loop spans 14 amino acids. CDR1 is SGHTA and CDR2 is FQGNSA in the germline V gene. The germline V and J ends were trimmed by 5 bases and 4 bases, with 12 bases remaining between them. The chain recombines TRBV7-2 with TRBJ2-1, with a weak D call TRBD2 (5 bases). Sequencing was done on a sample of blood. This clonotype originated in a human donor in good health. CDR3 amino acids: CASSQNRDYNEQFF. The DNA for the CDR3 is TGTGCCAGCAGCCAGAACCGGGATTACAATGAGCAGTTCTTC. The entire variable domain, with the rest obtained from reference TRBV7-2 and TRBJ2-1, is as follows: GAGVSQSPSNKVTEKGKDVELRCDPISGHTALYWYRQSLGQGLEFLIYFQGNSAPDKSGLPSDRFSAERTGGSVSTLTIQRTQQEDSAVYLCASSQNRDYNEQFFGPGTRLTVL.